This T cell receptor (beta chain) was recovered during a study of blood T cell repertoires in COVID-19. Study-wide background: The origin of the acute and convalescent COVID-19 samples was the United States, Italy and Spain. The analysed material was cDNA or gDNA that came from T cells, B-cell-depleted T cells, or PBMCs.

Per the germline V gene, CDR1 is SGHTA and CDR2 is FQGTGA. This CDR3 is built from 13 residues. The ends were cut back, 4 bases at V and 5 bases at J, with 11 bases in the middle. Original data processing: Cell counts per sample came from amplifying reference gene primers. TCRdb keeps only in-frame clones here, not all; method: immunoSEQ multiplex PCR. V and J calls plus clone size are reproduced from that table; the DNA served to infer D and trimming. The repertoire holds under 75,000 clones, with roughly 80% as singletons. Sequenced input: peripheral blood. This clonotype was sampled from a woman aged 70-85 years with acute or convalescent COVID-19. The J gene is TRBJ1-1, the V gene TRBV7-3; tentatively, D is TRBD1 (5 bases). CDR3 in DNA: TGTGCCAGCAGCTCACAGGTCGGGACTGAAGCTTTCTTT. As protein: CASSSQVGTEAFF.